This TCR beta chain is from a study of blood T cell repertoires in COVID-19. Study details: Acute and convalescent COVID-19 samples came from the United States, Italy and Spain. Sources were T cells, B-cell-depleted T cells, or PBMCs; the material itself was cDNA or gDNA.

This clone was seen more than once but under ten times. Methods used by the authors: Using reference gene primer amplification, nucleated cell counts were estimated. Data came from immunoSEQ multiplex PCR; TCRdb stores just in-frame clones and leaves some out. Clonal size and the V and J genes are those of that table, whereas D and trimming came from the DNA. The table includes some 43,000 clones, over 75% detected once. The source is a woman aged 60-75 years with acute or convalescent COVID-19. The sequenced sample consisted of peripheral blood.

The chain's CDR3 is CSALTDPSGTEAFF. As DNA, the CDR3 is TGCAGCGCATTGACCGACCCGTCAGGGACTGAAGCTTTCTTT. The chain joins TRBV29-1 to TRBJ1-1; perhaps TRBD1 as D (5 bases). The V end was cut by 7 bases, the J end by 5 bases, with 20 bases between. From germline, CDR1 is SQVTM and CDR2 ANQGSEA. There are 14 residues in the CDR3.